Listed below are T cell receptor beta chains from one sample, sequenced in a study of T cells in Graves' hyperthyroidism and ophthalmopathy. TCRdb processed the multiplex PCR reads anew with MiXCR; each CDR3 protein has one entry. The repertoire has about 200,000 distinct CDR3 sequences, about a sixth of them found once; the top ten carry roughly 49%. Sequencing input: blood. These TCRs come from a woman aged 50 to 65 with Graves' hyperthyroidism. CDR3s include the opening cysteine and the closing phenylalanine or tryptophan. A D gene is named only where the DNA matches it firmly. Expanded clones are given a class, and other clones once, few, many or no size at all.

>TRBD2|TRBJ2-1|NA|TRBV4-2
CASSQVSSGSFNEQFF
TGTGCCAGCAGCCAAGTATCTAGCGGGAGTTTCAATGAGCAGTTCTTC
>NA|TRBJ1-1|many|TRBV28
CASRSTLNTEAFF
TGTGCCAGCAGATCGACACTGAACACTGAAGCTTTCTTT
>NA|TRBJ2-5|NA|TRBV7-9
CASSLDRQETQYF
TGTGCCAGCAGCTTGGACAGACAAGAGACCCAGTACTTC
>NA|TRBJ2-7|many|TRBV27
CASTDGYEQYF
TGTGCCAGCACGGACGGGTACGAGCAGTACTTC
>NA|TRBJ2-5|NA|TRBV7-9
CASGIRGNQETQYF
TGTGCCAGCGGGATTCGAGGAAACCAAGAGACCCAGTACTTC
>TRBD2|TRBJ2-7|NA|TRBV7-3
CASSLLAGGGQYF
TGTGCCAGCAGCTTACTAGCGGGAGGCGGGCAGTACTTC
>NA|TRBJ1-2|NA|TRBV5-6
CASSPPGGAMTIGYTF
TGTGCCAGCAGCCCCCCGGGGGGGGCTATGACTATTGGCTACACCTTC
>TRBD1|TRBJ1-2|many|TRBV7-9
CASSTGTATNYGYTF
TGTGCCAGCAGCACCGGGACAGCTACTAACTATGGCTACACCTTC
>NA|TRBJ2-5|few|TRBV14
CASSQGPKRQETQYF
TGTGCCAGCAGCCAAGGACCCAAGAGACAAGAGACCCAGTACTTC
>NA|TRBJ2-5|many|TRBV2
CASGGGHQETQYF
TGTGCCAGCGGGGGAGGCCACCAAGAGACCCAGTACTTC
>TRBD2|TRBJ2-7|many|TRBV27
CASSPPFAKLRTSGRGEFLYEQYF
TGTGCCAGCAGTCCACCCTTCGCTAAACTGCGTACTAGCGGGAGAGGCGAGTTCCTATACGAGCAGTACTTC
>TRBD2|TRBJ2-1|few|TRBV29-1
CSARIAGGPQNEQFF
TGCAGCGCCCGAATCGCGGGAGGGCCGCAAAATGAGCAGTTCTTC
>NA|TRBJ2-7|many|TRBV30
CAWSHGTSYEQYF
TGTGCCTGGAGTCACGGGACCTCCTACGAGCAGTACTTC
>NA|TRBJ1-1|many|TRBV28
CASSQATTGNTEAFF
TGTGCCAGCAGTCAAGCCACTACAGGGAACACTGAAGCTTTCTTT
>NA|TRBJ2-5|few|TRBV11-1
CASSFHRQDLLDETQYF
TGTGCCAGCAGCTTTCACCGACAGGACCTACTTGATGAGACCCAGTACTTC
>NA|TRBJ1-2|NA|TRBV5-4
CASKSSLQVTATYGYTF
TGTGCCAGCAAAAGTTCCCTACAGGTCACGGCTACCTATGGCTACACCTTC
>NA|TRBJ1-5|NA|TRBV24-1
CATSDPNGVAGADNQPQHF
TGTGCCACCAGTGACCCTAATGGGGTGGCGGGGGCGGACAATCAGCCCCAGCATTTT
>NA|TRBJ1-1|many|TRBV5-1
CASRYDSPNTEAFF
TGCGCCAGCAGATATGACAGCCCGAACACTGAAGCTTTCTTT
>NA|TRBJ2-1|NA|TRBV10-3
CASGHRSYEQFF
TGTGCCAGCGGACACCGCTCCTACGAGCAGTTCTTC
>NA|TRBJ2-7|few|TRBV7-3
CASSLSGANSYEQYF
TGTGCCAGCAGCTTAAGTGGTGCTAACTCCTACGAGCAGTACTTC
>TRBD1|TRBJ1-3|few|TRBV6-1
CASSTGTASGNTIYF
TGTGCCAGCAGCACCGGGACAGCCTCTGGAAACACCATATATTTT
>NA|TRBJ2-5|NA|TRBV7-9
CASSLMGETQYF
TGTGCCAGCAGCTTAATGGGCGAGACCCAGTACTTC
>NA|TRBJ2-1|many|TRBV12-3/TRBV12-4
CASSSEGNSYNEQFF
TGTGCCAGCAGCTCTGAGGGAAACTCCTACAATGAGCAGTTCTTC
>TRBD2|TRBJ2-7|many|TRBV20-1
CSAGGSGNSYEQYF
TGCAGTGCCGGAGGTAGCGGGAATTCCTACGAGCAGTACTTC
>TRBD2|TRBJ2-2|NA|TRBV20-1
CSAPGLADTGELFF
TGCAGTGCGCCAGGACTAGCGGACACCGGGGAGCTGTTTTTT
>NA|TRBJ2-7|NA|TRBV5-1
CASSLDNSLYEQYF
TGCGCCAGCAGCTTGGATAACAGCCTATACGAGCAGTACTTC
>NA|TRBJ1-1|NA|TRBV11-2
CASSYTRGGTEAFF
TGTGCCAGCAGCTATACTAGAGGGGGCACTGAAGCTTTCTTT
>TRBD1|TRBJ2-2|many|TRBV10-2
CASIDGTGNTGELFF
TGCGCCAGCATTGACGGGACAGGGAACACCGGGGAGCTGTTTTTT
>NA|TRBJ2-5|many|TRBV28
CASSLYVKETQYF
TGTGCCAGCAGTTTGTACGTTAAGGAGACCCAGTACTTC
>TRBD1|TRBJ2-7|NA|TRBV20-1
CSARNAGQGTYEQYF
TGCAGTGCTAGAAATGCAGGACAGGGAACCTACGAGCAGTACTTC
>TRBD1|TRBJ1-5|few|TRBV19
CATGQGNQPQHF
TGTGCCACTGGACAGGGGAATCAGCCCCAGCATTTT
>TRBD1|TRBJ1-1|many|TRBV3-1
CASSQAQGAMTEAFF
TGTGCCAGCAGCCAAGCACAGGGGGCTATGACTGAAGCTTTCTTT
>NA|TRBJ2-2|NA|TRBV20-1
CSARDVVDTGELFF
TGCAGTGCTAGAGATGTAGTGGACACCGGGGAGCTGTTTTTT
>NA|TRBJ1-1|few|TRBV2
CASLHREDTEAFF
TGTGCCAGCTTGCACAGGGAAGACACTGAAGCTTTCTTT
>NA|TRBJ2-1|NA|TRBV20-1
CSARDPYNEQFF
TGCAGTGCTAGAGATCCATACAATGAGCAGTTCTTC
>TRBD2|TRBJ2-3|many|TRBV7-2
CASSTRESSGSTDTQYF
TGTGCCAGCAGCACACGAGAAAGTAGCGGGAGCACAGATACGCAGTATTTT
>NA|TRBJ2-1|NA|TRBV27
CASTLGPRTYNEQFF
TGTGCCAGCACCCTAGGTCCGCGCACCTACAATGAGCAGTTCTTC